This T cell receptor (beta chain) was retrieved from a study of cytomegalovirus exposure and HLA in healthy donors. At the level of the study: Findings of an earlier analysis included about 120 million unique TCR beta sequences from 180 million or so T cells.

Findings of the study overall: In a later analysis, DRB1 alleles had the most associated TCRs; HLA-C alleles the fewest. A list of 164 TCR beta chains associated with cytomegalovirus was given.

As concerns this clone: Antigen: not known.

Germline values: CDR1 SQVTM, CDR2 ANQGSEA. This CDR3 has 14 amino acids. Trimming removed 0 bases at V and 0 bases at J, with 6 bases between. Amplification used 60 Vbeta primers and 13 Jbeta primers. How the authors handled the data: Later reanalysis found 75 million to 95 million unique TCR beta chains, about 10 million of them shared. Some clones are missing from TCRdb's copy, which holds only in-frame ones; the method was immunoSEQ multiplex PCR. V, J and clone size are those of that table, while D and trimming were read from the DNA. Of around 130,000 clones listed, 65% to 90% were seen once; the top ten hold 0.7%.

The chain has TRBV29-1 and TRBJ1-5; the D is unclear. The clonotype comes from a man younger than 35 in good health and CMV-seronegative. The sequencing input was PBMCs. DNA of the CDR3: TGCAGCGTTGAAGACAGTAATAGCAATCAGCCCCAGCATTTT. It specifies CSVEDSNSNQPQHF.